One sample yielded the 14 T cell receptor beta chains listed below, sequenced in a study of tumor-infiltrating lymphocytes in primary liver carcinoma. Alongside blood RNA obtained from unsorted whole blood, germline DNA was also extracted. Starting from 400 to 500 ng of total RNA, TCR beta cDNA was produced with a primer in the constant region. TCR beta libraries came from three nested multiplex PCR rounds using slightly modified ARM-PCR. PCR rounds one and two used TRBV1-TRBV30 forward primers with a C-beta reverse primer for roughly 9 cycles each. TCRdb used MiXCR to reprocess the multiplex PCR reads, holding one entry per CDR3 protein. The sample carries 310,000 or so distinct CDR3 sequences, roughly two thirds recorded once. Material for sequencing was peripheral blood. The source of these receptors is a man in his forties with primary liver carcinoma and hepatitis B virus infection.

This clonotype was detected many times. The rearrangement joins TRBV5-5 to TRBJ2-5, with D unresolved. Germline CDR1 SGHKS, CDR2 YYEKEE (reference sequence). The germline V and J ends were trimmed by 1 base and 0 bases, with 7 bases remaining between them. The CDR3 is made up of 14 amino acids. DNA for the CDR3: TGTGCCAGCAGCTTGCGGGCAGACCAAGAGACCCAGTACTTC. It is translated as CASSLRADQETQYF. Variable domain in full (rest from reference TRBV5-5 and TRBJ2-5): DAGVTQSPTHLIKTRGQQVTLRCSPISGHKSVSWYQQVLGQGPQFIFQYYEKEERGRGNFPDRFSARQFPNYSSELNVNALLLGDSALYLCASSLRADQETQYFGPGTRLLVL.

Worth noting for this clonotype: This sequence may be a read error, since a much larger clone differs from it by one base. The chain couples TRBV6-1 to TRBJ2-7; 7 bases agree with TRBD1. Germline V lookup: CDR1 MNHNS, CDR2 SASEGT. The CDR3 runs to 17 residues. CDR3 region: CVSSVKKNRGGLLEQYF. The CDR3 bases are TGTGTCAGCAGCGTCAAAAAGAACAGGGGCGGACTCCTCGAGCAGTACTTC.

In the case of this clonotype: One end of the junction fails to match germline, which may point to a read error. V and J are TRBV11-2 and TRBJ2-2; 8 bases line up with TRBD1. CDR1 and CDR2 from the germline V gene are SGHAT and FQNNGV. The CDR3 has 16 amino acids. CDR3 sequence (DNA): TGTGCCAGGAGCCTTCACCGGACAGGGAACACCGGGGAGCTATTTTTT. It specifies CARSLHRTGNTGELFF.

The rearrangement joins TRBV28 to TRBJ2-4; 8 bases fit TRBD1. Germline assignment: CDR1 MDHEN and CDR2 SYDVKM. The CDR3 has 14 residues. The trim removed 3 bases at V and 5 bases at J, leaving 3 bases unmatched. Here the CDR3 reads CASSFQGAENIQYF. The CDR3 bases are TGTGCCAGCAGTTTCCAGGGGGCCGAAAACATTCAGTACTTC.

This clonotype was detected ten times or more. This chain uses TRBV6-2 or TRBV6-3 with TRBJ2-5; 12 nucleotides align to TRBD2. CDR3 length: 15 residues. J lost 2 bases, V lost 4 bases, and 2 bases had no gene match. Per germline, CDR1 MNHEY and CDR2 SVGEGT. The CDR3 sequence: CASSWGTSGQETQYF. The CDR3 coding sequence is TGTGCCAGCAGTTGGGGGACTAGCGGGCAAGAGACCCAGTACTTC.

This clonotype appeared many times. The genes are TRBV7-9 and TRBJ2-1, with D unresolved. Germline V lookup: CDR1 SEHNR, CDR2 FQNEAQ (reference sequence). V dropped 6 bases and J dropped 0 bases, with 12 bases sitting between them. The CDR3 covers 15 residues. The CDR3, as DNA: TGTGCCAGCAGAAACGACGGCCGCTCCTACAATGAGCAGTTCTTC. Protein product: CASRNDGRSYNEQFF.

This clonotype occurred many times. V and J are TRBV4-2 and TRBJ1-1; 8 nucleotides align to TRBD1. CDR1 is LGHNA, CDR2 YNFKEQ, per germline. Germline trimming cut 4 bases from V and 6 bases from J; bases unmatched to any gene: 4. The CDR3 runs to 13 residues. The CDR3 nucleotides are TGTGCCAGCAGCCTTGAGGACAGGGCTGAAGCTTTCTTT. Encoded protein: CASSLEDRAEAFF.

Comment on this clonotype: With a much larger clone just one base away, this may be a read error. The CDR3 reads CAGSRGGGSTDTQYF. CDR3 nucleotides: TGTGCCGGCAGTCGCGGGGGCGGTAGCACAGATACGCAGTATTTT. The chain is built from TRBV6-2 or TRBV6-3 and TRBJ2-3, with D possibly TRBD2 on 7 matching bases. Germline CDR1 is MNHEY and CDR2 is SVGEGT. There are 15 residues in the CDR3.

In the case of this clonotype: Germline and junction disagree at one end, which may indicate a read error. The chain recombines TRBV11-2 with TRBJ2-3; D remains unclear. This CDR3 region has 15 residues. In germline, CDR1 is SGHAT, CDR2 FQNNGV. CDR3 coding DNA: TGTGCCAGAAGCTTATCCGGCAGCATCACAGATACGCAGTATTTT. This codes for CARSLSGSITDTQYF.

With regard to this clonotype: At one end, the junction sequence differs from germline, possibly due to a read error. The rearrangement links TRBV11-2 to TRBJ2-3, with TRBD2 as a possible D gene (6 bases). The CDR3 contains 14 residues. Germline loops: CDR1 SGHAT, CDR2 FQNNGV. The CDR3 nucleotides are TGTGCCAGCAGCATAGAGTCCGGGAGCGATACGCAGTATTTT. Encoded protein: CASSIESGSDTQYF.

As concerns this clonotype: This may arise from a read error, as a much more abundant clone is one base away. The chain employs TRBV29-1 and TRBJ2-5; tentatively, D is TRBD1 (6 bases). The CDR3 length is 14 residues. From germline, CDR1 is SQVTM and CDR2 ANQGSEA. CDR3 nucleotide sequence: TGCAGGGTTGAAGATCGAGGACAGTCGGAGACCCAGTACTTC. It translates to CRVEDRGQSETQYF.

With respect to this clonotype: One junction end disagrees with the germline gene, perhaps due to a read error. The chain employs TRBV11-2 and TRBJ2-7; D may be TRBD1 (6 bases). The CDR3 length is 15 residues. The germline V gene encodes CDR1 SGHAT and CDR2 FQNNGV. This chain's CDR3 is CASSTSTGGFYEQYF. The CDR3, as DNA: TGTGCCAGCAGCACATCGACAGGAGGATTCTACGAGCAATACTTC.

This clonotype has a count of ten or more. The V and J genes are TRBV6-5 and TRBJ2-7, with 8 bases lining up with TRBD1. The CDR3 is 14 amino acids. Per the germline V gene, CDR1 is MNHEY and CDR2 is SVGAGI. The ends lost 4 bases at V and 6 bases at J; junction bases unmatched: 8. CDR3 nucleotide sequence: TGTGCCAGCAGTTTCGACAGGGGACGAAGCGAGCAGTACTTC. The encoded protein is CASSFDRGRSEQYF.

Remarks on this clonotype: The junction departs from germline at one end; a sequencing error may be responsible. The chain recombines TRBV11-2 with TRBJ2-3; D is perhaps TRBD2 (5 bases). Germline lookup yields CDR1 SGHAT and CDR2 FQNNGV. The CDR3 consists of 15 residues. The CDR3 nucleotides are TGTACCAGCAGCTTAGAGGCTCCTAGCACAGATACGCAGTGTTTT. Its translation is CTSSLEAPSTDTQCF.